This note documents a single TCR beta chain sequence. The antigen is undetermined. V shed 1 base and J shed 3 bases, with 10 bases lying between them. The CDR3 covers 14 residues. Germline V gene sequence: CDR1 LGHNA, CDR2 YNFKEQ. Assay: immunoSEQ multiplex PCR; the TCRdb copy retains only in-frame clones and omits some. The sample includes tens of thousands of clones, 93% of them seen just once. This sample stems from a study of cytomegalovirus exposure and HLA in healthy donors. Study findings and constraints: Through in vitro validation, three CMV-associated chains were shown to be specific for CMV antigens. Cytomegalovirus association was listed for about 150 TCR beta chains.

The genes are TRBV4-2 and TRBJ2-7, with D unclear. The TCR was taken from a woman aged 18 to 35 in good health and CMV-seronegative. Sequenced input: PBMCs. The CDR3 nucleotides read TGTGCCAGCAGCCAAGCGAATCAGATCTACGAGCAGTACTTC. It encodes CASSQANQIYEQYF.